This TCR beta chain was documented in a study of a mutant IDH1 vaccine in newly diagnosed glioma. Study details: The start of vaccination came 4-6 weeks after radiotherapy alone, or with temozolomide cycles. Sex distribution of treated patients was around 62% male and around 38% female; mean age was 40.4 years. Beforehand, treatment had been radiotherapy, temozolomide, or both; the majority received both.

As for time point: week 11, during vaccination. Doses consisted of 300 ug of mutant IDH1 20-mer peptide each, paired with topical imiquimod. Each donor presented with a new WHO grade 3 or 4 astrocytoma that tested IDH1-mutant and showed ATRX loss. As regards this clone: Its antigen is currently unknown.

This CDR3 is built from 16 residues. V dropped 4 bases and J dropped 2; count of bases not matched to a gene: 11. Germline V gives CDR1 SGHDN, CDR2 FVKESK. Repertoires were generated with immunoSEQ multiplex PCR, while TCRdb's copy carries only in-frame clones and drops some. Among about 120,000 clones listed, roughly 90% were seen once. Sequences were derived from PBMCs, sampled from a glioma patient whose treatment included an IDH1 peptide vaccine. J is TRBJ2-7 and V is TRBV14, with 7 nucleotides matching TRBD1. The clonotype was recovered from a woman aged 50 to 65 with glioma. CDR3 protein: CASSRIGQENPYEQYF. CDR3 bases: TGTGCCAGCAGCCGAATAGGACAGGAGAATCCCTACGAGCAGTACTTC.